This T cell receptor (beta chain) was sequenced for a study of identical twins. The CDR3 covers 15 residues. Trimming removed 5 bases from V and 2 bases from J; junction bases left unmatched: 4. Germline V gene sequence: CDR1 MNHNS, CDR2 SASEGT. TCRdb re-derived calls from the 5' RACE reads in MiXCR, one entry per CDR3 protein. Of hundreds of thousands of distinct CDR3 sequences listed, about 20% are singletons. Separately, the same data were catalogued under a study of T cells expressing NK-cell markers.

The receptor comes from a woman between 18 and 30 years old in good health. The specimen was PBMCs. The rearrangement uses TRBV6-1 and TRBJ2-7, with 12 bases that match TRBD1. The CDR3 sequence is CASSKGTGGTYEQYF. In DNA form, the CDR3 reads TGTGCCAGCAGTAAAGGGACAGGGGGCACCTACGAGCAGTACTTC.